The clone carrying this T cell receptor beta chain qualifies as medium-sized. Its cognate antigen is unknown. CDR1 and CDR2 (germline): GTSNPN, SVGIG (reference sequence). V was pared by 4 bases and J by 5 bases, with 18 bases between. CDR3 size: 14 residues. The data belong to a study of early T cells in non-severe SARS-CoV-2 infection. Study-wide results and caveats: Matches to VDJdb favored anti-spike CD8 responses and missed private and CD4 specificities.

Individual cDNA molecules each received unique molecular identifiers attached to them. Each CDR3 protein gets one entry after TCRdb re-called the 5' RACE reads with MiXCR. The table has 15,000 to 20,000 distinct CDR3 sequences, about 5.4% seen once. This TCR was sampled from an adult who was a healthcare worker with PCR-confirmed SARS-CoV-2 infection or an uninfected control (not recorded which). Here the sequenced sample was whole blood, taken at baseline. The rearrangement uses TRBV30 and TRBJ2-7; D assignment may be TRBD1 or TRBD2 (5 bases each). Here the CDR3 reads CAWKEKLRGDEQYF. CDR3 coding DNA: TGTGCCTGGAAAGAAAAGTTGCGAGGGGACGAGCAGTACTTC.